Listed below are T cell receptor beta chains from one sample, sequenced in a study of graft-versus-host responses after intestinal transplantation. Sequencing used immunoSEQ multiplex PCR; TCRdb keeps in-frame clones, though not all of them. The sample records just under 65,000 clones, around nine tenths being singletons. The sequenced sample was ileum tissue, obtained approximately 56 weeks after transplant. These receptors were collected from a human patient who received an intestinal transplant, so some T cells may come from the graft donor. CDR3s include the opening cysteine and the closing phenylalanine or tryptophan. Fields, in order: V gene, J gene, D gene, CDR3 length, clone size, CDR3 protein, CDR3 DNA. The D gene is left open where the match is weak. Clone size, where shown, is once, few, many, or a class for clones that have expanded.

>TRBV13|TRBJ2-7|TRBD2|15|-
CASTQLAGLSYEQYF
TGTGCCAGTACCCAACTAGCGGGCCTCTCCTACGAGCAGTACTTC
>TRBV18|TRBJ2-3|TRBD2|16|-
CASSPPTSGDGDTQYF
TGTGCCAGCTCACCTCCGACTAGCGGGGATGGCGATACGCAGTATTTT
>TRBV5-6|TRBJ2-1|-|17|-
CASSPFQGRARDNEQFF
TGTGCCAGCAGCCCCTTCCAGGGCAGGGCAAGGGATAATGAGCAGTTCTTC
>TRBV4-1|TRBJ2-3|TRBD2|16|-
CASSAIGLAAPDTQYF
TGCGCCAGCAGCGCCATCGGACTAGCGGCCCCAGATACGCAGTATTTT
>TRBV5-1|TRBJ2-3|-|15|-
CASSLGSSVGDTQYF
TGCGCCAGCAGCTTAGGGTCGTCCGTCGGGGATACGCAGTATTTT
>TRBV5-5|TRBJ2-1|TRBD2|15|-
CASTLTSGIYNEQFF
TGTGCCAGCACCCTGACTAGCGGGATCTACAATGAGCAGTTCTTC
>TRBV2|TRBJ1-1|-|12|few
CASSAENTEAFF
TGTGCCAGCAGTGCCGAGAACACTGAAGCTTTCTTT
>TRBV29-1|TRBJ1-1|TRBD1|12|-
CSVRQGATEAFF
TGCAGCGTCCGACAGGGGGCCACTGAAGCTTTCTTT
>TRBV6-1|TRBJ2-3|TRBD2|13|-
CASSETGGDTQYF
TGTGCCAGCAGTGAAACGGGGGGAGATACGCAGTATTTT
>TRBV19|TRBJ1-1|-|13|few
CASSDGTLTEAFF
TGTGCCAGTAGTGACGGGACTCTCACTGAAGCTTTCTTT
>TRBV7-2|TRBJ1-1|-|15|-
CASSPGRGVITEAFF
TGTGCCAGCAGCCCGGGGAGGGGTGTGATCACTGAAGCTTTCTTT
>TRBV4-1|TRBJ2-7|-|14|-
CASSPIGHTYEQYF
TGCGCCAGCAGCCCTATCGGACATACCTACGAGCAGTACTTC
>TRBV5-1|TRBJ2-3|-|15|-
CASSPGDASTDTQYF
TGCGCCAGCAGCCCTGGGGACGCAAGCACAGATACGCAGTATTTT
>TRBV15|TRBJ2-7|TRBD2|16|-
CATSRDRPAGVYEQYF
TGTGCCACCAGCAGAGATCGTCCAGCGGGAGTCTACGAGCAGTACTTC
>TRBV6-6|TRBJ2-2|TRBD1|14|-
CASSYEGAAGELFF
TGTGCCAGCAGTTACGAGGGGGCGGCCGGGGAGCTGTTTTTT
>TRBV7-9|TRBJ2-4|-|18|-
CASSFEVGQGLGKNIQYF
TGTGCCAGCAGCTTCGAAGTTGGGCAGGGGTTGGGGAAAAACATTCAGTACTTC
>TRBV28|TRBJ2-7|TRBD2|13|-
CASSPGGASEQYF
TGTGCCAGCAGCCCGGGGGGGGCCAGCGAGCAGTACTTC